Listed below are T cell receptor beta chains from one sample, sequenced in a study of early T cells in non-severe SARS-CoV-2 infection. TCRdb analysed the 5' RACE reads with MiXCR anew, one entry per CDR3 protein. The sample carries around 52,000 distinct CDR3 sequences, around a tenth recorded once. The sequenced material came from whole blood. The receptors shown here come from an adult who was a healthcare worker with PCR-confirmed SARS-CoV-2 infection or an uninfected control (not recorded which). CDR3s include the opening cysteine and the closing phenylalanine or tryptophan. A D gene is named only where the DNA matches it firmly. Clone size is stated in some rows and not others, as once, few, many or a class when expanded.

clone size | J gene | D gene | V gene | CDR3 protein | CDR3 DNA
few | TRBJ2-2 | . | TRBV6-1 | CASITRRTENTGELFF | TGTGCCAGCATCACTAGGAGGACAGAGAACACCGGGGAGCTGTTTTTT
many | TRBJ2-1 | TRBD1 | TRBV7-2 | CASSPGQGAQLAYNEQFF | TGTGCCAGCAGCCCCGGACAGGGGGCGCAGCTGGCCTACAATGAGCAGTTCTTC
. | TRBJ2-7 | . | TRBV12-3/TRBV12-4 | CASSLGYSLYEQYF | TGTGCCAGCAGTTTAGGGTACAGCCTCTACGAGCAGTACTTC
. | TRBJ2-3 | . | TRBV7-2 | CASSLGHGGDTQYF | TGTGCCAGCAGTCTAGGGCACGGGGGAGATACGCAGTATTTT
few | TRBJ2-2 | TRBD1 | TRBV19 | CASSTGTDYTGELFF | TGTGCCAGTAGTACCGGGACAGATTACACCGGGGAGCTGTTTTTT
. | TRBJ2-4 | . | TRBV7-6 | CASSSTATLAGEAKIIQYF | TGTGCCAGCAGTTCAACTGCCACCCTAGCTGGGGAAGCCAAAATCATTCAGTACTTC
few | TRBJ1-6 | . | TRBV10-3 | CAIAGRVGNSPLHF | TGTGCCATCGCGGGGCGGGTTGGCAATTCACCCCTCCACTTT
many | TRBJ2-1 | TRBD1 | TRBV28 | CASSPQGARGDEQFF | TGTGCCAGCTCGCCCCAGGGGGCGCGAGGCGATGAGCAGTTCTTC
many | TRBJ2-2 | . | TRBV10-1 | CASSVTGVRTGELFF | TGCGCCAGCAGTGTGACGGGAGTAAGGACCGGGGAGCTGTTTTTT
. | TRBJ1-5 | . | TRBV5-6 | CASSQGISNQPQHF | TGTGCCAGCAGCCAGGGGATTAGCAATCAGCCCCAGCATTTT
. | TRBJ2-3 | . | TRBV12-5 | CASGLRDLTDTQYF | TGTGCTAGTGGTTTAAGGGACCTCACAGATACGCAGTATTTT